This is a list of T cell receptor beta chains from one sample in a study of circulating tumor DNA in untreated peripheral T-cell lymphoma. Using immunoSEQ multiplex PCR, the repertoire was profiled, and TCRdb retains in-frame clones only, with some absent. The sample holds around 6,300 clones, more than 55% seen once. Specimen: tumor tissue. These TCRs come from a human donor with peripheral T-cell lymphoma. CDR3s include the opening cysteine and the closing phenylalanine or tryptophan. A D gene is named only where the DNA matches it firmly. The size of a clone is reported for some rows only, either as once, few or many, or as a class for expanded clones.

j_call: TRBJ2-1; d_call: TRBD2; v_call: TRBV25-1; clone_size: -; cdr3_aa: CASSLAGASGEQFF; cdr3_nt: TGTGCCAGCAGTCTAGCGGGAGCGTCGGGCGAGCAGTTCTTC
j_call: TRBJ2-6; d_call: -; v_call: TRBV4-3; clone_size: -; cdr3_aa: CASSQTDFSGANVLTF; cdr3_nt: TGCGCCAGCAGCCAGACCGATTTCTCTGGGGCCAACGTCCTGACTTTC
j_call: TRBJ1-1; d_call: TRBD1; v_call: TRBV19; clone_size: few; cdr3_aa: CASSIVGQGGLGTEAFF; cdr3_nt: TGTGCCAGTAGTATAGTCGGACAGGGGGGATTGGGCACTGAAGCTTTCTTT
j_call: TRBJ2-2; d_call: -; v_call: TRBV19; clone_size: -; cdr3_aa: CASEAVPNTGELFF; cdr3_nt: TGTGCCAGTGAGGCAGTACCGAACACCGGGGAGCTGTTTTTT
j_call: TRBJ1-1; d_call: -; v_call: TRBV5-1; clone_size: -; cdr3_aa: CASSPLGQGETEAFF; cdr3_nt: TGCGCCAGCAGCCCCCTGGGGCAGGGTGAAACTGAAGCTTTCTTT
j_call: TRBJ2-5; d_call: -; v_call: TRBV6-8; clone_size: -; cdr3_aa: CAISAGGGETQYF; cdr3_nt: TGTGCCATCTCAGCAGGGGGAGGAGAGACCCAGTACTTC
j_call: TRBJ1-5; d_call: -; v_call: TRBV2; clone_size: -; cdr3_aa: CASRATGNQPQHF; cdr3_nt: TGTGCCAGCAGGGCTACAGGGAATCAGCCCCAGCATTTT
j_call: TRBJ2-7; d_call: TRBD1; v_call: TRBV18; clone_size: -; cdr3_aa: CASSRDSNRPYEQYF; cdr3_nt: TGTGCCAGCTCACGGGACAGCAACCGGCCCTACGAGCAGTACTTC
j_call: TRBJ2-1; d_call: TRBD2; v_call: TRBV6-8; clone_size: -; cdr3_aa: CASSYLMGTRNEQFF; cdr3_nt: TGTGCCAGCAGTTACCTCATGGGGACTAGGAATGAGCAGTTCTTC
j_call: TRBJ1-1; d_call: -; v_call: TRBV11-3; clone_size: -; cdr3_aa: CASSKGGLRGNTEAFF; cdr3_nt: TGTGCCAGCAGCAAAGGAGGCCTAAGGGGGAACACTGAAGCTTTCTTT
j_call: TRBJ2-7; d_call: -; v_call: TRBV5-1; clone_size: -; cdr3_aa: CASSQVTGSYEQYF; cdr3_nt: TGCGCCAGCAGCCAAGTTACAGGGTCCTACGAGCAGTACTTC
j_call: TRBJ1-2; d_call: -; v_call: TRBV29-1; clone_size: -; cdr3_aa: CSAEKQGNYGYTF; cdr3_nt: TGCAGCGCCGAAAAACAGGGAAACTATGGCTACACCTTC
j_call: TRBJ2-1; d_call: TRBD1; v_call: TRBV29-1; clone_size: -; cdr3_aa: CSVAGTGTYNEQFF; cdr3_nt: TGCAGCGTCGCAGGGACAGGGACTTACAATGAGCAGTTCTTC
j_call: TRBJ2-7; d_call: -; v_call: TRBV7-1; clone_size: -; cdr3_aa: CASSRDGTYEQYF; cdr3_nt: TGTGCCAGCAGCAGAGACGGGACCTACGAGCAGTACTTC
j_call: TRBJ2-3; d_call: TRBD2; v_call: TRBV6-8; clone_size: -; cdr3_aa: CASSYSRLAAMDTQYF; cdr3_nt: TGTGCCAGCAGTTACTCGCGACTAGCGGCCATGGATACGCAGTATTTT
j_call: TRBJ2-3; d_call: TRBD2; v_call: TRBV5-1; clone_size: -; cdr3_aa: CASSLAGGVTDTQYF; cdr3_nt: TGCGCCAGCAGCTTGGCCGGGGGGGTCACAGATACGCAGTATTTT
j_call: TRBJ1-2; d_call: -; v_call: TRBV19; clone_size: few; cdr3_aa: CASSINPSGPGSGNYGYTF; cdr3_nt: TGTGCCAGTAGTATAAACCCCAGCGGCCCCGGGTCGGGTAACTATGGCTACACCTTC
j_call: TRBJ2-5; d_call: -; v_call: TRBV28; clone_size: -; cdr3_aa: CASSFGFGETQYF; cdr3_nt: TGTGCCAGCAGTTTCGGGTTTGGAGAGACCCAGTACTTC
j_call: TRBJ1-1; d_call: -; v_call: TRBV18; clone_size: -; cdr3_aa: CASSPRQGGTEAFF; cdr3_nt: TGTGCCAGCTCACCACGGCAGGGTGGCACTGAAGCTTTCTTT
j_call: TRBJ2-5; d_call: -; v_call: TRBV18; clone_size: few; cdr3_aa: CASSPQGLETQYF; cdr3_nt: TGTGCCAGCTCACCACAGGGGTTGGAGACCCAGTACTTC
j_call: TRBJ2-3; d_call: -; v_call: TRBV23-1; clone_size: -; cdr3_aa: CASSQAGRTSDTQYF; cdr3_nt: TGCGCCAGCAGTCAAGCGGGACGGACGTCAGATACGCAGTATTTT
j_call: TRBJ2-7; d_call: -; v_call: TRBV6-8; clone_size: -; cdr3_aa: CASSYSGGVEQYF; cdr3_nt: TGTGCCAGCAGTTACTCGGGCGGGGTAGAGCAGTACTTC